One T cell receptor (beta chain) is described in this entry. The repertoire was sequenced with immunoSEQ multiplex PCR; TCRdb's copy has only in-frame clones and lacks some. The sample shows fewer than 80,000 clones, approximately 80% of them seen only once. The source of the sample is a study of blood T cell repertoires in COVID-19. Study-wide context: Specimens from acute and convalescent COVID-19 originated in the United States, Italy and Spain.

CDR1 and CDR2 (germline): MNHEY, SMNVEV (reference sequence). V was pared by 3 bases and J by 1 base, with 12 bases of the junction left unmatched. The CDR3 consists of 18 residues. The TCR sequence derives from a man aged 45-60 years with COVID-19, enrolled during active disease. The sequencing sample was made of peripheral blood. V gene TRBV27 combines with J gene TRBJ1-2; 9 nucleotides line up with TRBD1. The CDR3 loop reads CASSLVGQGFKGNYGYTF. The CDR3 bases are TGTGCCAGCAGTTTGGTGGGACAGGGCTTCAAGGGTAACTATGGCTACACCTTC.